This passage covers 13 T cell receptor beta chains from one sample sequenced in a study of T cell responses to AZD1222 COVID-19 vaccine (dated by TCRdb to the early 2020s). Reading the label with the study, this specimen's time point is: about 28 days (+/-7) after the second vaccine dose. Library preparation used the immunoSEQ multiplex PCR assay. TCRdb took over this immuneACCESS table, retaining in-frame rearrangements with V and J assigned. Such tables are incomplete; in checked studies, under half of the missing clones stem from an unresolved V gene, and the remainder is unexplained. The sample records 95,000 to 150,000 clones, 75% to 90% of which are singletons. Together, the top ten hold 3.5% to 4.5% of the sample. Specimen: peripheral blood, collected 28 days after the second AZD1222 dose. The receptors come from an adult who received the AZD1222 COVID-19 vaccine.

The rearrangement uses TRBV5-1 and TRBJ1-1, with D uncertain. The germline V and J ends were trimmed by 0 bases and 0 bases, with 9 bases remaining between them. CDR3 length equals 15 residues. CDR1 SGHRS and CDR2 YFSETQ come from the germline V gene. This CDR3 is CASSLASGMNTEAFF. CDR3 bases: TGCGCCAGCAGCTTGGCGTCCGGTATGAACACTGAAGCTTTCTTT.

The chain employs TRBV19 and TRBJ2-2; a weak D match, TRBD2 (6 bases). V was shortened by 2 bases and J by 6 bases, with 13 bases between the two germline ends. CDR1 is LNHDA and CDR2 is SQIVND in the germline V gene (reference sequence). The CDR3 is 15 residues long. Here the CDR3 reads CASSIFQSGSGELFF. Here the CDR3 DNA reads TGTGCCAGTAGTATATTCCAGAGCGGGTCCGGGGAGCTGTTTTTT.

The chain uses TRBV6-5 and TRBJ1-4, with TRBD1 as a possible D gene (6 bases). Germline lookup yields CDR1 MNHEY and CDR2 SVGAGI. The CDR3 is 16 amino acids. Trimming stripped 2 bases from V and 2 bases from J, with 12 bases between. The chain's CDR3 is CASSYENDRTNEKLFF. The CDR3 DNA follows: TGTGCCAGCAGTTACGAAAACGACAGGACTAATGAAAAACTGTTTTTT.

This sequence joins TRBV6-5 and TRBJ1-6; D remains unclear. CDR3 length equals 14 residues. In germline, CDR1 is MNHEY, CDR2 SVGAGI. Trimming left V 6 bases short and J 9 bases short, with 15 bases between. As DNA, the CDR3 is TGTGCCAGCAGGGCCGGCGGGGAAACTTCACCCCTCCACTTT. Translated: CASRAGGETSPLHF.

The V call is TRBV7-2, the J call TRBJ1-1; 9 positions match TRBD1. CDR3 length: 15 amino acids. CDR1 is SGHTA, CDR2 FQGNSA, per germline. The V segment lost 4 bases and the J segment 1 base; nucleotides outside the gene matches: 4. CDR3 in amino acids: CASSWTGVKNTEAFF. The CDR3 DNA reads as TGTGCCAGCAGCTGGACAGGGGTGAAGAACACTGAAGCTTTCTTT. Full variable domain (missing parts from reference TRBV7-2 and TRBJ1-1): GAGVSQSPSNKVTEKGKDVELRCDPISGHTALYWYRQSLGQGLEFLIYFQGNSAPDKSGLPSDRFSAERTGGSVSTLTIQRTQQEDSAVYLCASSWTGVKNTEAFFGQGTRLTVV.

The chain uses TRBV15 and TRBJ2-3; D gene unclear. This CDR3 has 12 residues. V lost 2 bases and J lost 7, with 7 bases in between. The V gene's germline CDR1 is LNHNV and CDR2 YYDKDF (reference sequence). The CDR3 DNA sequence: TGTGCCACCAGCAGACCCCGAAATACGCAGTATTTT. Translation gives CATSRPRNTQYF.

The J gene is TRBJ2-7, the V gene TRBV28; D may be TRBD2 (7 bases). V lost 1 base and J lost 3, with 16 bases in between. Germline loops: CDR1 MDHEN, CDR2 SYDVKM. CDR3 length equals 16 residues. CDR3 DNA: TGTGCCAGCAGTTTATCATCTCGGGGGGCTAGCTACGAGCAGTACTTC. As protein: CASSLSSRGASYEQYF. Full variable domain (outside the CDR3, taken from reference TRBV28 and TRBJ2-7): DVKVTQSSRYLVKRTGEKVFLECVQDMDHENMFWYRQDPGLGLRLIYFSYDVKMKEKGDIPEGYSVSREKKERFSLILESASTNQTSMYLCASSLSSRGASYEQYFGPGTRLTVT.

This chain uses TRBV5-1 with TRBJ1-1; D is uncertain. The CDR3 has 16 residues. V was shortened by 4 bases and J by 4 bases, with 20 bases between the two germline ends. Germline CDR1 reads SGHRS; CDR2 reads YFSETQ. This CDR3 reads CASSVTGVTSSTEAFF. DNA of the CDR3: TGCGCCAGCAGCGTGACCGGGGTTACATCGAGCACTGAAGCTTTCTTT.

This chain uses TRBV10-3 with TRBJ1-2; D not resolved. This CDR3 region has 17 residues. The V and J ends lost 0 bases and 4 bases respectively, with 18 bases between them. In germline, CDR1 is ENHRY, CDR2 SYGVKD. The CDR3 nucleotides are TGTGCCATCAGTGAGTCGTCGTTGAGTCAAACCTCCTATGGCTACACCTTC. Translated: CAISESSLSQTSYGYTF.

The chain joins TRBV7-8 to TRBJ1-5; D is perhaps TRBD1 (6 bases). The CDR3 loop spans 16 amino acids. Germline V gives CDR1 SGHVS, CDR2 FQNEAQ. Trimming shortened V by 5 bases and J by 6 bases, and 20 bases separated the two germline ends. The CDR3 coding sequence is TGTGCCAGCAGCCAAAGCGGATGGGGGCAGGGTCAGCCCCAGCATTTT. As protein: CASSQSGWGQGQPQHF.

The chain is built from TRBV19 and TRBJ1-1, with D perhaps matching TRBD1 (6 bases). Germline V gene lookup returns CDR1 LNHDA and CDR2 SQIVND (reference sequence). V shed 3 bases and J shed 8 bases, with 22 bases lying between them. The CDR3 spans 16 residues. The CDR3 DNA reads as TGTGCCAGTAGTATGGGAAGTAGGGGGAGTTACCAAGAAGCTTTCTTT. Its protein product is CASSMGSRGSYQEAFF.

The chain is built from TRBV28 and TRBJ2-2; perhaps TRBD1 as D (6 bases). Germline CDR1 is MDHEN and CDR2 is SYDVKM. CDR3 length: 15 amino acids. V was pared by 6 bases and J by 3 bases, with 14 bases between. The CDR3 loop is CASRPQGSYTGELFF. In nucleotides, the CDR3 is TGTGCCAGCAGACCCCAGGGGTCCTACACCGGGGAGCTGTTTTTT.

This clone has just one count. The DNA of the CDR3 is TGTGCCAGCAGCCAAGATCGTGGGGGCCAAGAGACCCAGTACTTC. Protein product: CASSQDRGGQETQYF. This chain connects TRBV14 to TRBJ2-5, with D perhaps assigned TRBD1 or TRBD2 (5 bases each). The V end lost 0 bases, the J end lost 1 base, and 9 bases lay between the germline ends. Germline assignment: CDR1 SGHDN and CDR2 FVKESK. This CDR3 comprises 15 residues.